This T cell receptor (beta chain) was sequenced for a study of blood T cell repertoires in COVID-19. Across the study: There were acute and convalescent COVID-19 samples, and they came from the United States, Italy and Spain. T cells, B-cell-depleted T cells, or PBMCs provided the cDNA or gDNA that served as material.

Per the original data handling: Reference gene primer amplification gave nucleated cell count estimates. Method: immunoSEQ multiplex PCR; TCRdb's copy keeps in-frame clones and lacks some. V and J calls and clone size are those listed in that table; D and trimming were worked out from the DNA. The table includes roughly 250,000 clones, more than 65% detected once. This sequence originates from a middle-aged woman with active or convalescent COVID-19. The sample comprised peripheral blood.

CDR3 bases: TGCGCCAGCAGCTTGGCCTCTGAAGCTTTCTTT. This sequence encodes CASSLASEAFF. The rearrangement joins TRBV5-1 to TRBJ1-1; D is undetermined. V lost 0 bases and J lost 6, with 3 bases in between. The CDR3 contains 11 residues. The V gene's germline CDR1 is SGHRS and CDR2 YFSETQ.